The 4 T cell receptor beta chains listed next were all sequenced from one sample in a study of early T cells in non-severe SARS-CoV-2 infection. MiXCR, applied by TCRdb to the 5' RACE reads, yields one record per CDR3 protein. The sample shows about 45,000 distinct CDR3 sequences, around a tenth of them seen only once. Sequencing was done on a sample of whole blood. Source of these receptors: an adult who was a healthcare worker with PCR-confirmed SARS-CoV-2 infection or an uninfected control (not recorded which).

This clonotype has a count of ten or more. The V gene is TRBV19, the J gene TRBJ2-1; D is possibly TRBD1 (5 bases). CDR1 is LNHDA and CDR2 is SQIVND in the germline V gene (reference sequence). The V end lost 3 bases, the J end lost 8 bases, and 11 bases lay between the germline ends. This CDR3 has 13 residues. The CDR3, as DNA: TGTGCCAGTAGTATTTACAGCAGGGATGAGCAGTTCTTC. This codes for CASSIYSRDEQFF. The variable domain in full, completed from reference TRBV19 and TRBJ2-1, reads DGGITQSPKYLFRKEGQNVTLSCEQNLNHDAMYWYRQDPGQGLRLIYYSQIVNDFQKGDIAEGYSVSREKKESFPLTVTSAQKNPTAFYLCASSIYSRDEQFFGPGTRLTVL.

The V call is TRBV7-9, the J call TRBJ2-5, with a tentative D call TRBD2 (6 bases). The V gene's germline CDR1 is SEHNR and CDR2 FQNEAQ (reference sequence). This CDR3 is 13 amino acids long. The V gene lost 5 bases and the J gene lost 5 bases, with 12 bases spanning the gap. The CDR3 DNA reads TGTGCCAGCAGCCGCTCTAGCGCGGAGACCCAGTACTTC. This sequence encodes CASSRSSAETQYF.

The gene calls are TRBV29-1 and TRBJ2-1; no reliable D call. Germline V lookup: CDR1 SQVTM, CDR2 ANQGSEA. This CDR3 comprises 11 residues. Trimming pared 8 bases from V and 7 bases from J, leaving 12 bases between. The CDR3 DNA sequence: TGCAGCACGCCGGGCATAAATGAGCAGTTCTTC. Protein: CSTPGINEQFF.

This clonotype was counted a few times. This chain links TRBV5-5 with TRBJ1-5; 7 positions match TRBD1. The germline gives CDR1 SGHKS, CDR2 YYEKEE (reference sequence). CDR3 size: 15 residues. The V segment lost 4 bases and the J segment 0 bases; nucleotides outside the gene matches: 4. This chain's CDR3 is CASSPGTVSNQPQHF. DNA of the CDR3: TGTGCCAGCAGCCCCGGGACAGTTAGCAATCAGCCCCAGCATTTT.